A selection of T cell receptor beta chains follows, all from one sample in a study of response to subunit inactivated influenza vaccine. MiXCR, applied by TCRdb to the RT-PCR reads, yields one record per CDR3 protein. The sample holds approximately 480,000 distinct CDR3 sequences, 9.5% to 12% seen once. The sequencing here drew on PBMCs from blood, taken about 40 days after vaccination. The receptors here all came from a man aged 50-59 years who received an inactivated influenza vaccine. Each CDR3 is given with its conserved first and last residue. Each record gives: J gene, clone size, V gene, D gene, CDR3 protein, CDR3 DNA. D genes are given only for firm matches. Only some rows state a clone size, as once, few, many or a class for expanded clones.

>TRBJ2-7|few|TRBV6-5|TRBD1
CASSSKTGTGLFEQYF
TGTGCCAGCAGTTCCAAAACCGGGACAGGGCTATTCGAGCAGTACTTC
>TRBJ2-7|many|TRBV15|.
CATSEGSYEQYF
TGTGCCACCTCGGAGGGGAGCTACGAGCAGTACTTC
>TRBJ2-1|.|TRBV15|.
CATSNGGRDNEQFF
TGTGCCACCAGCAACGGGGGGCGGGACAATGAGCAGTTCTTC
>TRBJ2-2|many|TRBV6-5|TRBD2
CASSFGGEAGELFF
TGTGCCAGCAGTTTCGGGGGGGAGGCCGGGGAGCTGTTTTTT
>TRBJ2-1|.|TRBV9|.
CASSVEVEFWGNNEQFF
TGTGCCAGCAGCGTAGAGGTCGAGTTCTGGGGTAACAATGAGCAGTTCTTC
>TRBJ2-1|few|TRBV7-8|.
CASSFRGRRDYNEQFF
TGTGCCAGCAGCTTTCGGGGGCGAAGGGACTACAATGAGCAGTTCTTC
>TRBJ2-2|few|TRBV12-3/TRBV12-4|.
CASSPLENTGELFF
TGTGCCAGCAGCCCACTAGAAAACACCGGGGAGCTGTTTTTT
>TRBJ1-5|.|TRBV20-1|TRBD1
CSALGDRDFQPQHF
TGCAGTGCTCTAGGGGACAGGGATTTTCAGCCCCAGCATTTT
>TRBJ2-7|few|TRBV5-1|.
CASSFGTIYEQYF
TGCGCCAGCAGCTTCGGGACCATCTACGAGCAGTACTTC
>TRBJ2-1|many|TRBV11-2|.
CASSRSSDEQFF
TGTGCCAGCAGCCGTAGCAGCGATGAGCAGTTCTTC
>TRBJ2-3|.|TRBV4-3|TRBD2
CASSQQGLAGDTRTDTQYF
TGCGCCAGCAGCCAACAGGGACTAGCGGGGGATACGCGCACAGATACGCAGTATTTT
>TRBJ1-5|few|TRBV18|.
CASSPGDGQPQHF
TGTGCCAGCTCACCAGGGGATGGGCAGCCCCAGCATTTT
>TRBJ2-1|.|TRBV6-1|.
CASSKFSVAVNNEQFF
TGTGCCAGCAGTAAATTCTCCGTGGCGGTAAACAATGAGCAGTTCTTC
>TRBJ1-4|few|TRBV14|.
CATSRHWSEKLFF
TGTGCCACCTCACGACATTGGTCTGAAAAACTGTTTTTT
>TRBJ1-4|.|TRBV18|.
CASSPDAGRLNEKLFF
TGTGCCAGCTCACCAGACGCCGGAAGGTTAAATGAAAAACTGTTTTTT
>TRBJ2-2|.|TRBV6-2/TRBV6-3|TRBD2
CASSHGGVTGELFF
TGTGCCAGCAGTCACGGGGGGGTGACCGGGGAGCTGTTTTTT
>TRBJ1-3|few|TRBV6-5|TRBD1
CASSYAGQGAGNTIYF
TGTGCCAGCAGTTACGCGGGACAGGGGGCTGGAAACACCATATATTTT
>TRBJ2-7|few|TRBV15|TRBD2
CATSRVSLAGAEQYF
TGTGCCACCAGCAGAGTATCACTAGCGGGGGCCGAGCAGTACTTC
>TRBJ2-1|.|TRBV13|.
CASSPGEGFEQFF
TGTGCCAGCAGCCCCGGTGAGGGTTTTGAGCAGTTCTTC
>TRBJ2-7|.|TRBV12-3/TRBV12-4|.
CASSLGAVEQYF
TGTGCCAGCAGTTTAGGAGCTGTTGAGCAGTACTTC
>TRBJ2-2|.|TRBV12-3/TRBV12-4|.
CASSLRRDTGELFF
TGTGCCAGCAGCCTGAGGCGGGACACCGGGGAGCTGTTTTTT
>TRBJ2-4|.|TRBV19|.
CASSIEGSRSNIQYF
TGTGCCAGTAGTATAGAGGGAAGTAGATCGAACATTCAGTACTTC
>TRBJ1-1|few|TRBV29-1|TRBD1
CSVRGQRNTEAFF
TGCAGCGTTAGGGGACAGCGGAACACTGAAGCTTTCTTT
>TRBJ2-1|few|TRBV4-1|.
CASSQGAGSGAEQFF
TGCGCCAGCAGCCAAGGGGCCGGGAGTGGGGCTGAGCAGTTCTTC
>TRBJ2-2|.|TRBV7-3|TRBD1
CASSLPGQGRELFF
TGTGCCAGCAGCTTACCCGGACAGGGGAGGGAGCTGTTTTTT
>TRBJ2-7|few|TRBV29-1|TRBD1
CSAYQGAHGEQYF
TGCAGCGCCTACCAGGGGGCCCACGGCGAGCAGTACTTC
>TRBJ2-1|few|TRBV2|TRBD1
CASMGFSGTGANEQFF
TGTGCCAGCATGGGTTTCTCCGGGACAGGGGCAAATGAGCAGTTCTTC
>TRBJ2-7|many|TRBV3-1|.
CASSQGPSYEQYF
TGTGCCAGCAGCCAAGGTCCATCGTACGAGCAGTACTTC
>TRBJ1-2|few|TRBV7-9|TRBD1
CASSLEGGGYGYTF
TGTGCCAGCAGCTTAGAAGGGGGCGGCTATGGCTACACCTTC
>TRBJ2-1|many|TRBV20-1|.
CSARDPRSTTEQFF
TGCAGTGCTAGAGATCCTCGTAGCACGACTGAGCAGTTCTTC
>TRBJ2-5|few|TRBV20-1|.
CSARDVKTAPQETQYF
TGCAGTGCTAGAGATGTTAAGACAGCCCCCCAAGAGACCCAGTACTTC
>TRBJ1-5|few|TRBV6-2/TRBV6-3|.
CASSYDGNQPQHF
TGTGCCAGCAGTTACGACGGCAATCAGCCCCAGCATTTT
>TRBJ1-4|.|TRBV12-3/TRBV12-4|TRBD1
CASSQGAANEKLFF
TGTGCCAGCAGCCAGGGGGCGGCTAATGAAAAACTGTTTTTT
>TRBJ1-6|.|TRBV28|TRBD1
CASSLWGLPGQDNSPLHF
TGTGCCAGCAGTTTATGGGGCCTACCGGGACAGGATAATTCACCCCTCCACTTT
>TRBJ2-7|.|TRBV6-1|TRBD1
CASSQRRDRRDEQYF
TGTGCCAGCAGTCAAAGGCGGGACAGGAGGGACGAGCAGTACTTC
>TRBJ1-3|.|TRBV20-1|TRBD1
CSAAAGQGMGTIYF
TGCAGTGCTGCCGCGGGACAGGGGATGGGGACCATATATTTT
>TRBJ2-3|many|TRBV10-3|.
CAIAESTDTQYF
TGTGCCATCGCGGAAAGCACAGATACGCAGTATTTT
>TRBJ1-2|.|TRBV28|.
CASTDRLGGYYGYTF
TGTGCCAGCACAGATCGATTAGGGGGGTACTATGGCTACACCTTC
>TRBJ2-1|.|TRBV24-1|TRBD2
CATSDWGGDSYNEQFF
TGTGCCACCAGTGACTGGGGAGGGGACTCCTACAATGAGCAGTTCTTC
>TRBJ2-7|.|TRBV12-3/TRBV12-4|TRBD1
CASRPTGFHEQYF
TGTGCCAGCCGACCGACAGGGTTCCACGAGCAGTACTTC